This record looks at one T cell receptor beta chain sequence and its context. The data are from a study of T cell changes during pregnancy in multiple sclerosis. TCRdb's copy holds only in-frame clones and misses some; the assay was immunoSEQ multiplex PCR. This table holds more than 70,000 clones, roughly 93% found once. The specimen was peripheral blood, collected in the second trimester of pregnancy. The clonotype was recovered from a female donor with multiple sclerosis, enrolled in a pregnancy study.

The CDR3 here is CASIESSREHGYTF. The DNA of the CDR3 is TGTGCCAGTATCGAGAGCAGCAGGGAACATGGCTACACCTTC. This chain joins TRBV19 and TRBJ1-2, with D possibly being TRBD1 (5 bases). The CDR3 loop spans 14 amino acids. Germline CDR1 reads LNHDA; CDR2 reads SQIVND (reference sequence). The V gene lost 7 bases and the J gene lost 6 bases, with 18 bases spanning the gap. Filled out from reference TRBV19 and TRBJ1-2, the complete variable domain reads DGGITQSPKYLFRKEGQNVTLSCEQNLNHDAMYWYRQDPGQGLRLIYYSQIVNDFQKGDIAEGYSVSREKKESFPLTVTSAQKNPTAFYLCASIESSREHGYTFGSGTRLTVV.